This TCR beta chain was retrieved from a study of T cells in localized non-small cell lung cancer. Study results and caveats: Uninvolved adjacent lung showed higher T cell clonality than tumor. Because sequencing included only one region (of the tumor), heterogeneity remains possible. Adjacent lung held a median approximately 50 of the top 100 tumor clones. Higher blood T cell density went with longer overall survival.

Sequencing was performed with immunoSEQ multiplex PCR; in TCRdb, only in-frame clones are kept and a portion is missing. The data show some 1,500 clones, more than 20% seen once. This clone was seen more than once but under ten times. The antigen remains undetermined. Trimming removed 8 bases from V and 4 bases from J, with 17 bases in between. The CDR3 contains 14 residues. The sample consisted of normal lung tissue next to the tumor, taken before any cancer treatment. The receptor was derived from a man aged 35 to 69 with stage II squamous cell lung carcinoma. The chain uses TRBV7-1 and TRBJ1-1; a weak D match, TRBD1 (5 bases). TRBV7-1 is placed among ORFs of uncertain function. The CDR3, as DNA: TGTGCCAGCGGGGGAGGGTCGGGTACCACTGAAGCTTTCTTT. Translating gives CASGGGSGTTEAFF.